Listed below are T cell receptor beta chains from one sample, sequenced in a study of CD8 T cells in ankylosing spondylitis. TCRdb reanalysed the 5' RACE reads using MiXCR and keeps one entry per CDR3 protein. The sample consists of about 220,000 distinct CDR3 sequences, about 11% of them appearing once. Sequenced sample: blood, either unsorted or a sorted T cell fraction (not recorded which). These receptors came from a male donor with ankylosing spondylitis or in good health (not recorded which). Each CDR3 is given with its conserved first and last residue. The order of the fields is clone size, V gene, J gene, D gene, CDR3 DNA, CDR3 protein. A D gene is named only where the DNA matches it firmly. Part of the rows lack a size; the others show once, few, many or a class for expanded clones.

.,TRBV28,TRBJ1-4,.,TGTGCCAGCAGTCTCGCCCCGCAGGGCGGAGGTGAAAAACTGTTTTTT,CASSLAPQGGGEKLFF
once,TRBV2,TRBJ1-1,TRBD1,TGTGCCAGCAGTGAGTACCTACAGGGGGCCGGCACTGAAGCTTTCTTT,CASSEYLQGAGTEAFF
.,TRBV29-1,TRBJ2-5,.,TGCAGCGTCGCAGCATCGGGGGGCCGGGAGACCCAGTACTTC,CSVAASGGRETQYF
many,TRBV5-6,TRBJ1-5,.,TGTGCCAGCAGCTTAGGGCAGACTCAGCCCCAGCATTTT,CASSLGQTQPQHF
many,TRBV12-3/TRBV12-4,TRBJ2-1,TRBD2,TGTGCCAGCAGCCCATTGCTAGCGGGGGGGCCGAATGAGCAGTTCTTC,CASSPLLAGGPNEQFF
many,TRBV5-1,TRBJ1-4,TRBD1,TGCGCCAGCAGCCCTCAGGGGGTAGGTGAAAAACTGTTTTTT,CASSPQGVGEKLFF
few,TRBV25-1,TRBJ1-6,.,TGTGCCAGCAGTGAATTGGGTCCGGGACTTCGGTCACCCCTCCACTTT,CASSELGPGLRSPLHF
many,TRBV12-3/TRBV12-4,TRBJ1-3,.,TGTGCAAGCAAGACAGGTGGTGGAAACACCATATATTTT,CASKTGGGNTIYF
many,TRBV6-1,TRBJ2-1,.,TGTGCCAGCAGCCCTCGGGGATACAATGAGCAGTTCTTC,CASSPRGYNEQFF
few,TRBV12-3/TRBV12-4,TRBJ1-3,.,TGTGCCAGCAGTTTGTGGAGCTCTGGAAACACCATATATTTT,CASSLWSSGNTIYF
many,TRBV7-6,TRBJ2-7,TRBD1,TGTGCCAGCAGCTTAGGAAACAGGGGGGAGGCCTACGAGCAGTACTTC,CASSLGNRGEAYEQYF
many,TRBV5-1,TRBJ1-2,.,TGCGCCAGCAGCTTGACAGGAACTAACTATGGCTACACCTTC,CASSLTGTNYGYTF
few,TRBV7-2,TRBJ1-2,.,TGTGCCAGCAGCTTATTAAGGACGGACCCCTACACCTTC,CASSLLRTDPYTF
many,TRBV12-3/TRBV12-4,TRBJ1-5,.,TGTGCCAGCAGTTCGGAGGGAGGGAGGAATCAGCCCCAGCATTTT,CASSSEGGRNQPQHF
many,TRBV20-1,TRBJ2-7,.,TGCAGTGCTTTTCGTGGGGCTGATAGCTACGAGCAGTACTTC,CSAFRGADSYEQYF
many,TRBV7-9,TRBJ1-1,.,TGTGCCACCCGACGAGATTCGAACACTGAAGCTTTCTTT,CATRRDSNTEAFF
many,TRBV7-2,TRBJ2-1,.,TGTGCCAGCAGCTTAGAAGCGGGTAACAATGAGCAGTTCTTC,CASSLEAGNNEQFF
many,TRBV6-2/TRBV6-3,TRBJ2-1,.,TGTGCCACCACTGGGACCACCTCCTACAATGAGCAGTTCTTC,CATTGTTSYNEQFF
.,TRBV30,TRBJ2-5,.,TGTGCCTGGAGTGTAGGGCAGCAAGAGACCCAGTACTTC,CAWSVGQQETQYF
many,TRBV18,TRBJ1-1,.,TGTGCCAGCTCACCAGCGGGGGGCATAAGAGGAGCTTTCTTT,CASSPAGGIRGAFF
many,TRBV10-2,TRBJ2-1,TRBD2,TGCGCCAGCAGTGTCCGAGCGGGACTAGCCTATGAGCAGTTCTTC,CASSVRAGLAYEQFF
many,TRBV20-1,TRBJ2-1,TRBD2,TGCAGTGCAGAGACCGCGACTAGCGGGTTCTACAATGAGCAGTTCTTC,CSAETATSGFYNEQFF
.,TRBV11-2,TRBJ2-3,.,TGTGCCAGCAGCCCGAATGGACTGGGAACAGATACGCAGTATTTT,CASSPNGLGTDTQYF
many,TRBV28,TRBJ2-3,.,TGTGCCAGCAGAGGGGGGGAATACACAGATACGCAGTATTTT,CASRGGEYTDTQYF
few,TRBV5-1,TRBJ2-3,TRBD2,TGCGCCACAAACGACAATCCGGGACTAGCGGGGGGGCGAGCGGATACGCAGTATTTT,CATNDNPGLAGGRADTQYF